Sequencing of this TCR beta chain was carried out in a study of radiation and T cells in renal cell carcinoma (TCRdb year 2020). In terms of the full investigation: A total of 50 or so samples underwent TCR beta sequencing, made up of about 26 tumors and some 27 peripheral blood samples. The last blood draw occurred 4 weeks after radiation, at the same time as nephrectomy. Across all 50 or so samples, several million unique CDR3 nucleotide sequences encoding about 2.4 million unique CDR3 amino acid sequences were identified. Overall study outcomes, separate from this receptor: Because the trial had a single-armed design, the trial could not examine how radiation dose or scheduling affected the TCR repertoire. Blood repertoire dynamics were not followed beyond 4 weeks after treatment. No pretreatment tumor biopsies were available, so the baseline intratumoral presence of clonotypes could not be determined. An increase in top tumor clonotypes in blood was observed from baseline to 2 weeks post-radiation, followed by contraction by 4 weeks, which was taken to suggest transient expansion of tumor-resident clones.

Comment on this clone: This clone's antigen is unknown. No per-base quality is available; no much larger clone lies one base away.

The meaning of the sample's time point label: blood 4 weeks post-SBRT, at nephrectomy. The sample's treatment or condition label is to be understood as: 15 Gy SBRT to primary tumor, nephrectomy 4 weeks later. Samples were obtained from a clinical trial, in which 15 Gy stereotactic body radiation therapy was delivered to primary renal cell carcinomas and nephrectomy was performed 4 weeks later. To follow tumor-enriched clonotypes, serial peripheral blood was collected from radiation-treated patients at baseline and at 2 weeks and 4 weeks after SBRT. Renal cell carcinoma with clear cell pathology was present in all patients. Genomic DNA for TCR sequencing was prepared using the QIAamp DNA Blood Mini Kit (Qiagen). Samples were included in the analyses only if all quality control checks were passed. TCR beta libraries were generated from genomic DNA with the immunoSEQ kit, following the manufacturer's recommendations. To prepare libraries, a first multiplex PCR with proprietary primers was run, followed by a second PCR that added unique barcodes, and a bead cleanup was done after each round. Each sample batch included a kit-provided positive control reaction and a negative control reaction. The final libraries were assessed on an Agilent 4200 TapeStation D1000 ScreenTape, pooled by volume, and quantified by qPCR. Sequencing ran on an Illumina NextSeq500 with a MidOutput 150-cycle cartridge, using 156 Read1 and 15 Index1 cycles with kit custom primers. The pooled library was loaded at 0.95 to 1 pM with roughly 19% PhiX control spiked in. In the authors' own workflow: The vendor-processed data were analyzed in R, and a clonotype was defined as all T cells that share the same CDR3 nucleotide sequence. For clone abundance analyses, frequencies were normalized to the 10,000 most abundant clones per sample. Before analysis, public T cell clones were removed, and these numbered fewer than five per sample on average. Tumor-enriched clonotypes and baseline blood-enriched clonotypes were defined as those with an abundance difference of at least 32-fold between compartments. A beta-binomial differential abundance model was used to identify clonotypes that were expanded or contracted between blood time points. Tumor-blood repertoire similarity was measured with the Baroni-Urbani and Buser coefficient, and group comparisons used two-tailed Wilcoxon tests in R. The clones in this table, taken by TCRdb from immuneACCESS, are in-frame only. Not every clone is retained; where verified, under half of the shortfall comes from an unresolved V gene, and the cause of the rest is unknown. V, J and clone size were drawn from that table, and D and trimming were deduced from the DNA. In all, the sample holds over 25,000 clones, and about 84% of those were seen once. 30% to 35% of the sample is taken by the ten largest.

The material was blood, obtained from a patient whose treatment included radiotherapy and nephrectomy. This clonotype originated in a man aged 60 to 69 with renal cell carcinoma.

This receptor has the CDR3 CASSQDQTGSGNTIYF. The DNA is as follows: TGCGCCAGCAGCCAAGATCAGACAGGTAGCGGAAACACCATATATTTT. In this chain, TRBV4-3 is recombined with TRBJ1-3; the D segment could be TRBD1, given 6 matching bases. Inclusive of the bounding cysteine and phenylalanine, the CDR3 is 16 residues long. Only the CDR3 region is kept as DNA, spanning 48 bases read in frame from base 1. V is cut by 0 bases and J by 4 bases, and the space between the germline ends is 13 bases. CDR1 and CDR2 are drawn from the germline V gene: LGHNA, YSLEER.